Presented here are 8 T cell receptor beta chains from one specimen sequenced in a study of T cell responses to AZD1222 COVID-19 vaccine (dated by TCRdb to the early 2020s). The library was produced with the immunoSEQ multiplex PCR assay. Entries here come from immuneACCESS through TCRdb and include only in-frame sequences with V and J called. Some clones fail to appear in such tables; in the studies checked, an unresolved V gene covers under half of the shortfall, and the cause of the remainder is unknown. The sample table lists 100,000 to 150,000 clones, over 75% of them with a count of one. 1% to 1.5% of the sample belongs to the ten largest clones. Sample time point, as interpreted from the label and publication: baseline before first vaccination. The sample was peripheral blood, taken on day 0 of AZD1222 vaccination. The receptors derive from an adult in good health.

V is TRBV7-6 and J is TRBJ1-6; possibly TRBD1 for D (6 bases). This CDR3 has 13 amino acids. Germline CDR1 reads SGHVS; CDR2 reads FNYEAQ. The V end lost 9 bases, the J end lost 4 bases, and 10 bases lay between the germline ends. The CDR3 region is CASRGNYNSPLHF. In nucleotides, the CDR3 is TGTGCCAGTAGGGGGAATTATAATTCACCCCTCCACTTT.

The chain links TRBV18 to TRBJ2-1, with D perhaps matching TRBD1 (5 bases). V lost 3 bases to trimming and J lost 6 bases, with 9 bases between them. The CDR3 contains 13 residues. Germline loops: CDR1 KGHSH, CDR2 LQKENI. The CDR3 spells CASSPGQLNEQFF. CDR3 nucleotide sequence: TGTGCCAGCTCACCGGGGCAGCTCAATGAGCAGTTCTTC.

The chain carries TRBV6-2 or TRBV6-3 and TRBJ2-7; the D call may be TRBD1 or TRBD2 (5 bases each). The length of the CDR3 is 15 residues. V was shortened by 6 bases and J by 4 bases, with 19 bases between the two germline ends. Germline values: CDR1 MNHEY, CDR2 SVGEGT. The CDR3 DNA sequence: TGTGCCAGCAGCACGGGTGGGGACGGATCTTACGAGCAGTACTTC. It codes for CASSTGGDGSYEQYF.

V gene TRBV4-2 combines with J gene TRBJ1-2; possible D gene TRBD1, 5 bases. V was clipped by 1 base and J by 2 bases, with 11 bases between them. CDR3 size: 15 residues. Looked up from germline, CDR1 is LGHNA and CDR2 is YNFKEQ. The CDR3 DNA sequence: TGTGCCAGCAGCCAAGGGGACCCGAGGAACTATGGCTACACCTTC. It is translated as CASSQGDPRNYGYTF.

The genes are TRBV27 and TRBJ2-7; D uncertain. The length of the CDR3 is 12 residues. Trimming left V 7 bases short and J 0 bases short, with 7 bases between. Germline-derived CDR1 and CDR2 are MNHEY and SMNVEV (reference sequence). Written as DNA, the CDR3 is TGTGCCAGCACCTCACTCTCCTACGAGCAGTACTTC. This encodes CASTSLSYEQYF.

V and J are TRBV5-4 and TRBJ1-1, with 8 bases matching TRBD1. The trim removed 2 bases at V and 3 bases at J, leaving 9 bases unmatched. The germline V gene has CDR1 SGHNT and CDR2 YYREEE (reference sequence). There are 16 residues in the CDR3. CDR3 in DNA: TGTGCCAGCAGCTTTTGGACAGGGAAGGGAGACACTGAAGCTTTCTTT. Protein product: CASSFWTGKGDTEAFF.

V is TRBV29-1 and J is TRBJ2-3, with D hard to call. Between the trimmed V and J ends, which lost 5 bases and 2 bases, there was a span of 8 bases. Germline V CDR1 and CDR2: SQVTM, ANQGSEA. There are 12 residues in the CDR3. The CDR3 DNA follows: TGCAGCGTTATCAGCATCACAGATACGCAGTATTTT. Amino acids: CSVISITDTQYF.

J is TRBJ1-4 and V is TRBV5-1, with TRBD1 matching over 10 bases. Trimming removed 2 bases from V and 3 bases from J; junction bases left unmatched: 7. CDR1 and CDR2 (germline): SGHRS, YFSETQ. The CDR3 consists of 17 residues. This chain's CDR3 is CASSFGQGVRPNEKLFF. In DNA form, the CDR3 reads TGCGCCAGCAGCTTTGGACAGGGGGTACGCCCTAATGAAAAACTGTTTTTT.